This TCR beta chain was obtained from a study of breast tumors, draining lymph nodes, adjacent tissues. This clonotype appeared a few times. Its target is not known. The CDR3 totals 14 residues. The germline V gene encodes CDR1 MDHEN and CDR2 SYDVKM. V lost 2 bases to trimming and J lost 4 bases, with 10 bases between them. TCRdb re-analysed the multiplex PCR reads in MiXCR, keeping a single row per CDR3 protein. The sample holds approximately 37,000 distinct CDR3 sequences, 35% to 40% seen once. General study points: The lymph node origin of tumor T cells was framed as consistent with a hypothesis, not demonstrated. Data fit most tumor T cells coming from lymph node, expanding in tumor. Tumors had less TCR diversity than lymph nodes, more than nontumor tissue.

Sequencing used breast tumor tissue. The V and J genes are TRBV28 and TRBJ2-3; possible D gene TRBD1, 6 bases. The sequence was collected from a female donor with breast cancer. Some clones in this sample may be carry-over from other donors' samples. The CDR3 here is CASSLATGSDTQYF. Written as DNA, the CDR3 is TGTGCCAGCAGTTTAGCCACAGGGTCAGATACGCAGTATTTT.